This TCR beta chain emerged from a study of CD8+CD57+ T cells in acquired aplastic anemia. Study at large: Yields of DNA that came from sorted CD4+ and CD8+ cells averaged roughly 3.3 ug. Study results and limitations: Controls and patients did not differ significantly in CD8+ Simpson's diversity.

V lost 11 bases and J 4 bases, leaving 14 bases between the germline ends. There are 12 residues in the CDR3. Looked up from germline, CDR1 is SGHAT and CDR2 is FQNNGV. Only one count was recorded for this clonotype. Antigen unknown. Genomic DNA, the template, was used for profiling of the TCR beta VDJ and CDR3. TCRdb passed the reads through MiXCR, listing each CDR3 protein once. The sample contains 180,000 or so distinct CDR3 sequences, 40% to 55% of which appear only once. This receptor was taken from a human donor in good health. Sequencing used sorted CD4+, CD8+, or CD8+CD57+ T cells (not recorded which) from PBMCs. This chain links TRBV11-2 with TRBJ2-5; D may be TRBD2 (5 bases). In DNA form, the CDR3 reads TGTGCCTCCGGTGTACGGGGAGAGACCCAGTACTTC. This codes for CASGVRGETQYF.